Below, 12 T cell receptor beta chains from the same sample are listed, as sequenced in a study of blood T cell repertoires in COVID-19 (TCRdb year 2020). Library preparation was by the immunoSEQ multiplex PCR assay. TCRdb carries this immuneACCESS record with in-frame sequences only. Its versions omit some clonotypes, under half of them owing to an unresolved V gene in the studies checked, with the rest unexplained. The sample profile shows hundreds of thousands of clones; roughly 86% of them were found once. Approximately 9% of the sample rests with the top ten. Input material: PBMCs or T cells enriched from blood (not recorded which). These receptors all come from a woman aged 18-35 years who had recovered from COVID-19.

This clone was found a few times. V gene TRBV9 combines with J gene TRBJ2-3; D is perhaps TRBD2 (7 bases). Germline V lookup: CDR1 SGDLS, CDR2 YYNGEE. V shed 4 bases and J shed 3 bases, with 18 bases lying between them. The CDR3 loop spans 16 amino acids. The CDR3 loop reads CASSPLGGGGTDTQYF. The CDR3 DNA is TGTGCCAGCAGCCCCCTTGGGGGAGGGGGGACAGATACGCAGTATTTT.

The rearrangement joins TRBV4-3 to TRBJ2-1; 7 nucleotides agree with TRBD1. The J segment lost 2 bases and the V segment lost 1 base, leaving 2 bases of the junction unmatched. CDR1 LGHNA and CDR2 YSLEER come from the germline V gene. The CDR3 is 15 amino acids. In DNA, the CDR3 is TGCGCCAGCAGCCAAGGAGGGACAGCCTACAATGAGCAGTTCTTC. Residues: CASSQGGTAYNEQFF.

This clone was detected only once. The chain has TRBV19 and TRBJ1-1; 7 nucleotides agree with TRBD1. This CDR3 comprises 16 residues. V shed 9 bases, J shed 0 bases, and the junction held 13 bases outside the gene matches. The germline gives CDR1 LNHDA, CDR2 SQIVND (reference sequence). The CDR3 DNA is TGTGCCAGCCTTGCCTGGGACAGTAAGATGAACACTGAAGCTTTCTTT. Encoded protein: CASLAWDSKMNTEAFF.

This clone was found once. This chain joins TRBV7-2 and TRBJ2-3; possible D gene TRBD1, 6 bases. Trimming took 8 bases from V and 2 from J, leaving 14 bases between them. Germline assignment: CDR1 SGHTA and CDR2 FQGNSA. The CDR3 runs to 14 residues. CDR3 region: CASVRGKYTDTQYF. The CDR3 nucleotides are TGTGCCAGCGTCAGGGGTAAATACACAGATACGCAGTATTTT.

The rearrangement links TRBV7-2 to TRBJ2-7; D might be TRBD2 (5 bases). Germline CDR1 is SGHTA and CDR2 is FQGNSA. V lost 4 bases, J lost 5 bases, and 15 bases lay in between. The CDR3 is 14 amino acids. The CDR3 protein is CASSYGVATHEQYF. The CDR3 nucleotides read TGTGCCAGCAGCTACGGGGTAGCAACCCACGAGCAGTACTTC.

This clone was recorded a few times. This chain connects TRBV28 to TRBJ1-2; D may be TRBD1 (6 bases). The germline gives CDR1 MDHEN, CDR2 SYDVKM. V was pared by 3 bases and J by 4 bases, with 18 bases between. The CDR3 extends over 16 amino acids. DNA of the CDR3: TGTGCCAGCAGTTTGACCCCAGGGGTTCCCCCCTATGGCTACACCTTC. Encoded protein: CASSLTPGVPPYGYTF.

J is TRBJ2-3 and V is TRBV19; 7 nucleotides match TRBD2. Trimming cost V 1 base and J 6 bases; bases outside gene matches: 7. This CDR3 spans 15 amino acids. Germline values: CDR1 LNHDA, CDR2 SQIVND (reference sequence). CDR3 protein: CASSIGIGGSDTQYF. CDR3 in DNA: TGTGCCAGTAGTATAGGAATCGGGGGGAGCGATACGCAGTATTTT.

This clone was detected once. V usage is TRBV7-6 and J usage is TRBJ2-7; D unresolved. Germline values: CDR1 SGHVS, CDR2 FNYEAQ. V was pared by 4 bases and J by 0 bases, with 10 bases between. This CDR3 is built from 14 residues. CDR3 nucleotide sequence: TGTGCCAGCAGCTCCTATTCTAGCTCCTACGAGCAGTACTTC. The encoded protein is CASSSYSSSYEQYF.

This clone was observed a handful of times. As DNA, the CDR3 is TGTGCCAGCAGCGCGACAGGGGTGGGCAATCAGCCCCAGCATTTT. Its protein product is CASSATGVGNQPQHF. The rearrangement links TRBV9 to TRBJ1-5; 8 bases match TRBD1. The length of the CDR3 is 15 residues. V was pared by 3 bases and J by 2 bases, with 4 bases of the junction left unmatched. Germline CDR1 reads SGDLS; CDR2 reads YYNGEE.

V usage is TRBV19 and J usage is TRBJ2-1, with 9 positions matching TRBD2. Trimming at V came to 4 bases and at J to 6 bases, leaving 1 base not matched to a gene. There are 13 residues in the CDR3. Germline V gene sequence: CDR1 LNHDA, CDR2 SQIVND (reference sequence). As DNA, the CDR3 is TGTGCCAGTAGTAGCGGGAGGGCCAATGAGCAGTTCTTC. Amino acids: CASSSGRANEQFF.

The chain couples TRBV4-2 to TRBJ1-1; TRBD1 might be the D (5 bases). The CDR3 covers 15 residues. Germline values: CDR1 LGHNA, CDR2 YNFKEQ. V was cut by 7 bases and J by 0 bases, with 15 bases left in between. The DNA for the CDR3 is TGTGCCAGCAATCGTGGGAGGGGTATGAACACTGAAGCTTTCTTT. Amino acid sequence: CASNRGRGMNTEAFF.

The chain combines TRBV28 with TRBJ2-1, with 10 bases matching TRBD2. The V and J ends lost 7 bases and 7 bases, in that order; junction bases with no gene match: 7. Germline V CDR1 and CDR2: MDHEN, SYDVKM. The CDR3 is 14 residues long. In nucleotides, the CDR3 is TGTGCCAGCATCAGCGGGGGGGCCTCGAATGAGCAGTTCTTC. Its translation is CASISGGASNEQFF.